The TCR beta chain under discussion was sequenced for a study of blood T cell repertoires in COVID-19. At the level of the study: Sites in the United States, Italy and Spain provided acute and convalescent COVID-19 samples. PBMCs, B-cell-depleted T cells, or T cells provided the cDNA or gDNA that made up the material.

Trimming left V 2 bases short and J 6 bases short, with 5 bases between. This CDR3 spans 12 amino acids. Germline V CDR1 and CDR2: SGHAT, FQNNGV. As handled by the study authors: It was from reference gene primer amplification that nucleated cell counts were estimated. Clones were sequenced by immunoSEQ multiplex PCR, and TCRdb holds only the in-frame ones, with some missing. That table furnishes V, J and clone size, whereas the DNA furnished D and trimming. The repertoire holds around 70,000 clones, with roughly 91% as singletons. The sample taken for sequencing was peripheral blood. The sequence was collected from a woman between 18 and 29 years old with acute or convalescent COVID-19. The genes are TRBV11-2 and TRBJ2-1, with unresolved D. CDR3 bases: TGTGCCAGCAGCTTATCATTCAATGAGCAGTTCTTC. Its protein is CASSLSFNEQFF.